This TCR beta chain was recorded in a study of CD8+CD57+ T cells in acquired aplastic anemia. The CDR3 extends over 14 amino acids. Germline values: CDR1 SGHTA, CDR2 FQGTGA. V was clipped by 3 bases and J by 7 bases, with 16 bases between them. Profiles of TCR beta VDJ and CDR3 were generated from a genomic DNA template. TCRdb passed the reads through MiXCR, listing each CDR3 protein once. Of about 200,000 distinct CDR3 sequences listed, less than 75% are singletons. Patients selected for sequencing had displayed CD8+CD57+ cell expansion by flow cytometry. Severe acquired aplastic anemia was diagnosed in all patients.

The chain links TRBV7-3 to TRBJ2-7; D possibly corresponds to TRBD2 (5 bases). Sequences were obtained from sorted CD4+, CD8+, or CD8+CD57+ T cells (not recorded which) from PBMCs. The receptor's source is a human donor with aplastic anemia. The CDR3 region is CASSFLTHTGEQYF. For the CDR3, the DNA is TGTGCCAGCAGCTTCCTAACCCATACGGGAGAGCAGTACTTC.